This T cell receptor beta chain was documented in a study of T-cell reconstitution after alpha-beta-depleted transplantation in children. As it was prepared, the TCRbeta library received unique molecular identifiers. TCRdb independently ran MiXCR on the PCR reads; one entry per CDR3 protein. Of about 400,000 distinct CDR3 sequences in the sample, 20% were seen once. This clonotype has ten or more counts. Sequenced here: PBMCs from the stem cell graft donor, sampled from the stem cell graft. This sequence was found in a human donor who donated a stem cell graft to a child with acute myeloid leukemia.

CDR3 nucleotides: TGTGCCAGCAGTTACGTACAGGGAGGAAACACTGAAGCTTTCTTT. Translation: CASSYVQGGNTEAFF. The chain links TRBV6-5 to TRBJ1-1; tentatively, D is TRBD1 (6 bases). The V gene lost 2 bases and the J gene lost 2 bases, with 12 bases spanning the gap. The CDR3 covers 15 residues. Looked up from germline, CDR1 is MNHEY and CDR2 is SVGAGI.